The 7 T cell receptor beta chains listed next were all sequenced from one sample in a study of regulatory T cells in long-lasting Graves disease. The authors built TCR beta libraries using iRepertoire HTBI primers and Arm-PCR of CDR3 regions. From the multiplex PCR reads, TCRdb called clonotypes with MiXCR, one entry per CDR3 protein. The sample yields more than 300,000 distinct CDR3 sequences, 23% seen once. Time point of the sample: persistent/refractory GD, antithyroid drugs over 5 years with positive TRAb. RNA extracted from PBMCs served as the sequencing template. The specimen comprised peripheral blood mononuclear cells (PBMCs), sampled when the disease was refractory, from a patient treated with antithyroid drugs. The receptors were sampled from a woman between 40 and 50 years old with Graves disease.

This clonotype was counted between two and nine times. J is TRBJ1-1 and V is TRBV7-2; D unresolved. Per the germline V gene, CDR1 is SGHTA and CDR2 is FQGNSA. The CDR3 has 15 residues. V lost 5 bases and J lost 1, with 14 bases in between. CDR3 protein: CASSVDGVRNTEAFF. The CDR3 DNA reads TGTGCCAGCAGCGTAGACGGAGTCCGGAACACTGAAGCTTTCTTT. The entire variable domain, with the rest obtained from reference TRBV7-2 and TRBJ1-1, is as follows: GAGVSQSPSNKVTEKGKDVELRCDPISGHTALYWYRQSLGQGLEFLIYFQGNSAPDKSGLPSDRFSAERTGGSVSTLTIQRTQQEDSAVYLCASSVDGVRNTEAFFGQGTRLTVV.

This chain connects TRBV5-1 to TRBJ2-6, with 11 bases identical to TRBD1. V lost 4 bases to trimming and J lost 0 bases; unmatched junction nucleotides: 9. CDR3 length: 19 amino acids. CDR1 and CDR2 (germline): SGHRS, YFSETQ. The CDR3 bases are TGCGCCAGCAGCGCTCCGGGACAGGGGGTTCCCTCTGGGGCCAACGTCCTGACTTTC. Its translation: CASSAPGQGVPSGANVLTF.

The chain joins TRBV4-1 to TRBJ2-2; D is possibly TRBD1 or TRBD2 (5 bases each). This CDR3 comprises 14 residues. The V and J ends lost 3 bases and 6 bases respectively, with 11 bases between them. The germline CDR1 and CDR2 sequences are MGHRA and YSYEKL. In DNA, the CDR3 is TGCGCCAGCAGCCACATGAGGGGTTCCGGGGAGCTGTTTTTT. Its translation: CASSHMRGSGELFF.

There are many counts of this clonotype. The chain couples TRBV2 to TRBJ2-7; TRBD2 matches at 8 bases. The germline V gene has CDR1 SNHLY and CDR2 FYNNEI. V gave up 7 bases and J gave up 2 bases; unmatched junction bases: 13. CDR3 length equals 16 residues. The DNA for the CDR3 is TGTGCCAGCATCGAGGGTAGCGGGATGGGCGCCTACGAGCAGTACTTC. It yields the protein CASIEGSGMGAYEQYF.

In its sample, this clonotype was seen a few times. This chain links TRBV2 with TRBJ1-3; D may be TRBD1 (5 bases). V was pared by 11 bases and J by 0 bases, with 14 bases between. The germline V gene encodes CDR1 SNHLY and CDR2 FYNNEI. This CDR3 has 14 amino acids. CDR3 sequence (DNA): TGTGCCTCGGGGGAGGGAAGCTCTGGAAACACCATATATTTT. Translated: CASGEGSSGNTIYF.

The chain combines TRBV5-1 with TRBJ2-7; no clear D. The V end lost 2 bases, the J end lost 1 base, and 10 bases lay between the germline ends. The CDR3 runs to 14 residues. Germline lookup yields CDR1 SGHRS and CDR2 YFSETQ. As DNA, the CDR3 is TGCGCCAGCAGCTTTACCCCGGATTCCTACGAGCAGTACTTC. It is translated as CASSFTPDSYEQYF.

This clonotype was counted a few times. The CDR3 DNA follows: TGTGCCAGCAGTTACTCCACCGGGACAGCGAACACTGAAGCTTTCTTT. This encodes CASSYSTGTANTEAFF. The rearrangement joins TRBV6-5 to TRBJ1-1; TRBD1 matches at 7 bases. Germline CDR1 MNHEY, CDR2 SVGAGI. The CDR3 contains 16 residues. V lost 0 bases and J lost 1; bases outside the gene matches: 5.